This T cell receptor (beta chain) came from a study of T cell responses to AZD1222 COVID-19 vaccine. Study-wide results and limits: CD4 TCRs linked to vaccination spanned spike, dominating at 160-218 and 743-854. Only a handful of AZD1222 recipients, more than five in all, had baseline seropositivity. Females outnumbered males among donors, who were mostly white British; clonal diversity was possibly underestimated. Rises in breadth and depth of Spike-specific TCRs came after two AZD1222 doses.

Produced via immunoSEQ multiplex PCR; TCRdb's table is partial and in-frame only. The profile shows 140,000 to 150,000 clones, 80% to 95% of them singletons. A word on this clone: The target antigen is unknown.

V shed 2 bases and J shed 4 bases, with 5 bases lying between them. The CDR3 runs to 12 residues. Germline lookup yields CDR1 KGHSH and CDR2 LQKENI. This chain connects TRBV18 to TRBJ2-5; D unresolved. This specimen was peripheral blood, taken on day 0 of AZD1222 vaccination. This sequence was found in an adult in good health. For the CDR3, the DNA is TGTGCCAGCTCACCAGATAGAGAGACCCAGTACTTC. This codes for CASSPDRETQYF.